The rows below give T cell receptor beta chains drawn from one sample of a study of cytomegalovirus exposure and HLA in healthy donors. Some clones are missing from TCRdb's copy, which holds only in-frame ones; the method was immunoSEQ multiplex PCR. In the table there are 200,000 or so clones, 84% of which are singletons. Sequencing was carried out using PBMCs. The receptor set was obtained from a man aged 18-30 years in good health and CMV-seropositive. CDR3s leave out the opening cysteine and the closing phenylalanine or tryptophan.

v_gene	j_gene	CDR3aa
TRBV27	TRBJ2-1	ASSSGVPHNEQF
TRBV5-6	TRBJ2-5	ASSLSSETQY
TRBV7-9	TRBJ2-1	ASSLFVAGENEQF
TRBV6-5	TRBJ2-2	ASSLRTGTNTGELF
TRBV2	TRBJ2-3	ASRGGRSTTDTQY
TRBV15	TRBJ1-1	ATSSNVDTEAF
TRBV19	TRBJ2-7	ASSPTGTGYEQY
TRBV11-3	TRBJ2-5	ASSLGTGRIETQY
TRBV6-1	TRBJ2-7	ASSDSREWVYEQY
TRBV7-3	TRBJ2-3	ASSKGAGGSDTQY
TRBV29-1	TRBJ2-1	SVGGLGQF
TRBV27	TRBJ2-2	ASSFRQGMNTGELF
TRBV25-1	TRBJ1-2	ASSIPGREGYT
TRBV29-1	TRBJ1-1	SVSEGNTEAF
TRBV9	TRBJ2-5	ASSRQGWEREPQY
TRBV7-2	TRBJ2-2	ASSLALSGGELF
TRBV5-4	TRBJ2-7	ASSSQGARAWEQY
TRBV5-4	TRBJ1-5	ASSIDRANQPQH
TRBV29-1	TRBJ2-1	SVDGTSGIYNEQF
TRBV30	TRBJ1-5	AWSTEMGGQPQH
TRBV28	TRBJ2-6	ASSQGGLGANVLT
TRBV7-7	TRBJ2-5	ASSNLGGNETQY
TRBV11-1	TRBJ2-7	ASSLEWTTSYEQY
TRBV9	TRBJ2-3	ASSVSGGLRDTQY
TRBV20-1	TRBJ2-7	SASKIEQY
TRBV5-4	TRBJ2-3	ASRQRSSGSSTDTQY
TRBV5-6	TRBJ2-3	ASSADLSAGRGQTDTQY
TRBV4-2	TRBJ2-7	ASSQDPEGSYEQY
TRBV4-1	TRBJ1-4	ASSQDLFGGLGKLF
TRBV2	TRBJ1-5	ASSELGGESNQPQH
TRBV7-9	TRBJ2-7	ASGPASGYEQY
TRBV6-5	TRBJ2-1	ASSPAGSLYNEQF
TRBV9	TRBJ1-2	ASSPDWRPNYGYT
TRBV28	TRBJ2-1	ASSPSPGQGPIGEQF
TRBV19	TRBJ2-5	ASSPRVRETQY
TRBV28	TRBJ1-1	ASSRQGTNTEAF
TRBV9	TRBJ2-1	ASSPGWPSADEQF
TRBV9	TRBJ1-1	ASSVRTGPNTEAF
TRBV6-5	TRBJ2-2	ASSTLAGGELF